This TCR beta chain is from a study of T cell clonotyping in hematopoietic cell transplantation. Sequenced by immunoSEQ multiplex PCR; TCRdb stores in-frame clones only, minus some. This sample has about 69,000 clones, with 85% to 95% found just once. To note about this clone: Its antigen is not known.

The V gene lost 1 base and the J gene lost 6 bases, with 16 bases spanning the gap. From germline, CDR1 is SGHKS and CDR2 YYEKEE (reference sequence). The CDR3 runs 15 residues. The study, taken as a whole, reports: At the given depth, recipient repertoires were over 97% de novo clonotypes. CD4 and CD8 repertoire contributions could not be separated without sorting.

Material for sequencing was peripheral blood mononuclear cells. This rearrangement joins TRBV5-5 to TRBJ1-1; D unresolved. The TCR comes from a man in his fifties or sixties in good health. Some clones in this sample may be carry-over from other donors' samples. CDR3 region: CASSLTSKRESEAFF. CDR3 DNA sequence: TGTGCCAGCAGCTTGACCTCGAAAAGGGAGTCTGAAGCTTTCTTT.